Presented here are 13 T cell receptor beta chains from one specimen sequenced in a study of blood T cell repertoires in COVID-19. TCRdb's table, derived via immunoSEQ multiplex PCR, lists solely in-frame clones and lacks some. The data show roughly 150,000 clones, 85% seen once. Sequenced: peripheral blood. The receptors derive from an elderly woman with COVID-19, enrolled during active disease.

CDR3 nucleotide sequence: TGTGCCAGTAGTACCCCAAGTGGGGCCCTCCAGTTTGGGATCTATGGCTACACCTTC. Its protein product is CASSTPSGALQFGIYGYTF. The chain joins TRBV19 to TRBJ1-2; TRBD1 is a possible D gene (5 bases). CDR1 is LNHDA and CDR2 is SQIVND in the germline V gene (reference sequence). The CDR3 runs to 19 residues. V shed 4 bases and J shed 4 bases, with 28 bases lying between them.

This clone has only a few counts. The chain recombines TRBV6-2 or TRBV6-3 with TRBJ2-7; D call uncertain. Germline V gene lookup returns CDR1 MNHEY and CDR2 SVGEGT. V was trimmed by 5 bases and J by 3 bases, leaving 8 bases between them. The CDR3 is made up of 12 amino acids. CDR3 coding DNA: TGTGCCAGCAGTAACGACAACTACGAGCAGTACTTC. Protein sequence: CASSNDNYEQYF.

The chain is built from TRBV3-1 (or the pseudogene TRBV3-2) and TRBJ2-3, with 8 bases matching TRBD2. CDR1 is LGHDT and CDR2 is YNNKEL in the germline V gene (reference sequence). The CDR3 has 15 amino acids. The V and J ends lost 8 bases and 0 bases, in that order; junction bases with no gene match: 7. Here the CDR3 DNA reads TGTGCCAGCCGGTGGGGACTAGGGAGCACAGATACGCAGTATTTT. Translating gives CASRWGLGSTDTQYF.

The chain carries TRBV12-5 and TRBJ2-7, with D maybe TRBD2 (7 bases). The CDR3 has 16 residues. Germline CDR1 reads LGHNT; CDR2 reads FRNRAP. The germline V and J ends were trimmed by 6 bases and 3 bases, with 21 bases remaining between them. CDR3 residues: CASGPGGHLLIYEQYF. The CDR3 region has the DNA TGTGCTAGTGGCCCGGGGGGCCATCTCCTCATCTACGAGCAGTACTTC.

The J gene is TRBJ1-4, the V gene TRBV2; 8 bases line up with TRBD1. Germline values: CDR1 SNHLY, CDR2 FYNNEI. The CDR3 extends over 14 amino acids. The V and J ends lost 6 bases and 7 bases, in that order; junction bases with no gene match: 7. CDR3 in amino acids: CASSAGTGREKLFF. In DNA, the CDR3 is TGTGCCAGCAGCGCCGGGACAGGCCGTGAAAAACTGTTTTTT.

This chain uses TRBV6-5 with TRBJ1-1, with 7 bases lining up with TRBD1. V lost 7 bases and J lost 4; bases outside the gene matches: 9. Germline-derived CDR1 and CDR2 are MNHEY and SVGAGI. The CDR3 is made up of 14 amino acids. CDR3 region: CASNPAGGVTEAFF. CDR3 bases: TGTGCCAGCAACCCCGCAGGGGGAGTCACTGAAGCTTTCTTT.

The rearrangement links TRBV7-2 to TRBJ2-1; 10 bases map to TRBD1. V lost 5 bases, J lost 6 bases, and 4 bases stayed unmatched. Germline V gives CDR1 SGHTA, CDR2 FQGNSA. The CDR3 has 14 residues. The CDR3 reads CASSAGTGVNEQFF. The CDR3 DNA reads TGTGCCAGCAGCGCCGGGACAGGGGTCAATGAGCAGTTCTTC.

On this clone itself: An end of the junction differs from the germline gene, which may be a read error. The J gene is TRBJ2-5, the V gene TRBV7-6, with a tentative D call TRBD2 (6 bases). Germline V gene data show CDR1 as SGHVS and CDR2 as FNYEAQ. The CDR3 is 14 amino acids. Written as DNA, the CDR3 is TGTGCCAGCAGCTTAGAGCGGGCCGTACCCGGAGAGGACTTC. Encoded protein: CASSLERAVPGEDF.

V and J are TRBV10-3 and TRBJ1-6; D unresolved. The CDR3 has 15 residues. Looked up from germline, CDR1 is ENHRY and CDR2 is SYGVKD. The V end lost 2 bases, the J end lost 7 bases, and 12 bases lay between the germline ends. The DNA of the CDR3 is TGTGCCATCAGTGAGGAAGGTTCGGGGAATTCACCCCTCCACTTT. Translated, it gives CAISEEGSGNSPLHF.

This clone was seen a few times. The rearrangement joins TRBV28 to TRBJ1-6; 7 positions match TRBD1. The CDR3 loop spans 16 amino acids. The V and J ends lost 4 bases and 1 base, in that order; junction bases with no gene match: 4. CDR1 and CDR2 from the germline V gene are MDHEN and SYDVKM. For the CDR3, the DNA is TGTGCCAGCAGTTCCCGGACAGGATCCTATAATTCACCCCTCCACTTT. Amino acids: CASSSRTGSYNSPLHF.

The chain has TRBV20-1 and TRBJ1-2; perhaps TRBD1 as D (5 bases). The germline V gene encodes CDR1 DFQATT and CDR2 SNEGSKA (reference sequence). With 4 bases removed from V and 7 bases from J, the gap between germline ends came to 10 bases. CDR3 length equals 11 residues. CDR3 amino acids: CSANLGGGYTF. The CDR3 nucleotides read TGCAGTGCTAACCTGGGGGGTGGCTACACCTTC.

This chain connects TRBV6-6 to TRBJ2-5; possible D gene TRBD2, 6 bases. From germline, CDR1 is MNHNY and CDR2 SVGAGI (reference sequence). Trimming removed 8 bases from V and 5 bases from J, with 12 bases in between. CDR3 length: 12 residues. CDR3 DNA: TGTGCCAGCTCTACGGGGAGGGAGACCCAGTACTTC. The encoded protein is CASSTGRETQYF.

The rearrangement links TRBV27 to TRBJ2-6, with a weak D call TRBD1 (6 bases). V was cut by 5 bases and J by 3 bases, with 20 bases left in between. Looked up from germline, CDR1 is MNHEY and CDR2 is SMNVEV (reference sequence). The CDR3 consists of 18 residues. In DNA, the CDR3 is TGTGCCAGCAGTGGGGGTAGTGGCAGGGGCGATGGGGCCAACGTCCTGACTTTC. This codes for CASSGGSGRGDGANVLTF.